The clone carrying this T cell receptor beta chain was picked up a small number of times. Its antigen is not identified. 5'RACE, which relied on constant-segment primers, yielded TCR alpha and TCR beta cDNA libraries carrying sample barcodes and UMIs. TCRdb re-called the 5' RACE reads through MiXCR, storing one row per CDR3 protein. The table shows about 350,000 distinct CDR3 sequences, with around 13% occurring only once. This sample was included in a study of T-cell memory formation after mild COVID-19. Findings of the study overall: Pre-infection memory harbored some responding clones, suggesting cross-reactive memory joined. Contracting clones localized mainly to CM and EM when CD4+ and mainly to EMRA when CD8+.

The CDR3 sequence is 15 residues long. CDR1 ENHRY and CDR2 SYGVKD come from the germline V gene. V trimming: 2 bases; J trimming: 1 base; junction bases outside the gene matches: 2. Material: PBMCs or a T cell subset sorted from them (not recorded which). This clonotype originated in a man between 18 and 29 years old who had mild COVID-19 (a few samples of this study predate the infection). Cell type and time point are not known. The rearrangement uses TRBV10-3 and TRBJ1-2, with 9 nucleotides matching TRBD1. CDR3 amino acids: CAISETGGVNYGYTF. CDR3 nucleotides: TGTGCCATCAGTGAGACAGGGGGCGTTAACTATGGCTACACCTTC.